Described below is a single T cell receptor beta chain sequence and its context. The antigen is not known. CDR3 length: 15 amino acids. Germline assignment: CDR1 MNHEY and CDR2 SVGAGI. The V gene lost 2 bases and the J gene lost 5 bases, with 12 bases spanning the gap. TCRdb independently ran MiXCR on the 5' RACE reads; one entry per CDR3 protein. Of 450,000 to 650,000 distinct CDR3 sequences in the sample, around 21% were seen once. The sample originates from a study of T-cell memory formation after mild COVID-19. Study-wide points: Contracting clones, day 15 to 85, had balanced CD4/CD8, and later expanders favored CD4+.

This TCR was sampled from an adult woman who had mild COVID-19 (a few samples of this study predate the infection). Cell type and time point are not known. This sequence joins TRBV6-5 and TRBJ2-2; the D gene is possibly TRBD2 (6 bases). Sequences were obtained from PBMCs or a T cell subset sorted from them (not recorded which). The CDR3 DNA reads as TGTGCCAGCAGTTACGGGGGGACGGGGACCGGGGAGCTGTTTTTT. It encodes CASSYGGTGTGELFF.